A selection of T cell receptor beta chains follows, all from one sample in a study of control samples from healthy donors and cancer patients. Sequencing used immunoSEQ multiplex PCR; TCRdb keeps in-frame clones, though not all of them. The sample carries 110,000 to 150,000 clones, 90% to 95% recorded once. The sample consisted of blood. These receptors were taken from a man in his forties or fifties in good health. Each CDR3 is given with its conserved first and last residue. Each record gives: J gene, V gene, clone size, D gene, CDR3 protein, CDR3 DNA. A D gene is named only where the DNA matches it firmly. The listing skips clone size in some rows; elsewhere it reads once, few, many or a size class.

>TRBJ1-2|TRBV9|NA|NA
CASSVERRGRGETNYGYTF
TGTGCCAGCAGCGTAGAGAGGAGAGGCCGCGGAGAAACTAACTATGGCTACACCTTC
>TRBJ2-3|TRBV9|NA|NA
CASSTRSGTSTDTQYF
TGTGCCAGCAGCACACGATCGGGCACCAGCACAGATACGCAGTATTTT
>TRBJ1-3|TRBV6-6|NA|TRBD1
CASSATHRGFRNTIYF
TGTGCCAGCAGTGCCACTCACAGGGGTTTTAGAAACACCATATATTTT
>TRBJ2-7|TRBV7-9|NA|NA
CASSGGSYEQYF
TGTGCCAGCAGCGGGGGCTCCTACGAGCAGTACTTC
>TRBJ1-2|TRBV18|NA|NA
CASSPTHGYTF
TGTGCCAGCTCACCAACCCATGGCTACACCTTC
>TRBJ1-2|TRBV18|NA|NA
CASSSFFITGGYTF
TGTGCCAGCTCATCATTCTTTATTACGGGGGGCTACACCTTC
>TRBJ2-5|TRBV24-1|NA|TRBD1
CATSDLRVGQGLGETQYF
TGTGCCACCAGTGATTTAAGGGTGGGACAGGGCCTCGGAGAGACCCAGTACTTC
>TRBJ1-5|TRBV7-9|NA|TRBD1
CASSRWGQDQPQHF
TGTGCCAGCAGCCGTTGGGGACAGGATCAGCCCCAGCATTTT
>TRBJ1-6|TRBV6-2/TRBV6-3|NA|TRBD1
CASSSGTGASPLHF
TGTGCCAGCAGTTCCGGGACAGGGGCCTCACCCCTCCACTTT
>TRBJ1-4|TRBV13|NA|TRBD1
CASSRSGTGNEKLFF
TGTGCCAGCAGCCGATCCGGGACAGGGAATGAAAAACTGTTTTTT
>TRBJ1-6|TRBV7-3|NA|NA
CASSLDGVNSPLHF
TGTGCCAGCAGCTTAGATGGTGTCAATTCACCCCTCCACTTT
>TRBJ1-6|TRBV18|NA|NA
CASSRIGDNSPLHF
TGTGCCAGCTCCCGAATCGGAGACAATTCACCCCTCCACTTT
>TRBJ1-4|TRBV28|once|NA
CASSPLSNTNEKLFF
TGTGCCAGCAGTCCCCTTAGTAATACTAATGAAAAACTGTTTTTT
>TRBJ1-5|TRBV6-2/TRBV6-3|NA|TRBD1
CASSRQGTSNQPQHF
TGTGCCAGCAGCCGACAGGGGACGAGCAATCAGCCCCAGCATTTT
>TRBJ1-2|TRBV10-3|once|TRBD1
CAISPGQGRDGYTF
TGTGCCATTTCTCCGGGACAGGGAAGGGATGGCTACACCTTC
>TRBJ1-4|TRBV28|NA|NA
CASSLVDRFIATNEKLFF
TGTGCCAGCAGTTTGGTAGACAGATTTATTGCAACTAATGAAAAACTGTTTTTT
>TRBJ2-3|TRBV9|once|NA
CASSPGAAGTDTQYF
TGTGCCAGCAGCCCGGGGGCAGCGGGCACAGATACGCAGTATTTT
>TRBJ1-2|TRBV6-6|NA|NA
CASRHRVGDGYTF
TGTGCCAGCAGGCACAGGGTTGGAGATGGCTACACCTTC
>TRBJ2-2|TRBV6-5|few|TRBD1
CASSNPGQGTGELFF
TGTGCCAGCAGTAATCCGGGACAGGGCACCGGGGAGCTGTTTTTT
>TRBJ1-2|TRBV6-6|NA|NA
CASSSIQNYGYTF
TGTGCCAGCAGTTCGATACAAAACTATGGCTACACCTTC
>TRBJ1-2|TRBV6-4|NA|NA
CASSDSRDGYTF
TGTGCCAGCAGTGACTCGCGGGATGGCTACACCTTC
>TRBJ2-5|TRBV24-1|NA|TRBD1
CATSASQGAHETQYF
TGTGCCACCAGTGCCTCCCAGGGGGCCCACGAGACCCAGTACTTC
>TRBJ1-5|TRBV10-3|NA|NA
CAISESPHSNQPQHF
TGTGCCATCAGTGAGTCCCCCCATAGCAATCAGCCCCAGCATTTT
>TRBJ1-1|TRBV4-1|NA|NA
CASLPRKDRYTEAFF
TGCGCCAGCCTACCCCGAAAAGACAGATACACTGAAGCTTTCTTT
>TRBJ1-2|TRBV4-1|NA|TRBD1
CASSQERTGNYGYTF
TGCGCCAGCAGCCAAGAGCGGACAGGGAACTATGGCTACACCTTC
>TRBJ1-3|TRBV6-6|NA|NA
CASSYLGNTIYF
TGTGCCAGCAGTTATCTGGGAAACACCATATATTTT